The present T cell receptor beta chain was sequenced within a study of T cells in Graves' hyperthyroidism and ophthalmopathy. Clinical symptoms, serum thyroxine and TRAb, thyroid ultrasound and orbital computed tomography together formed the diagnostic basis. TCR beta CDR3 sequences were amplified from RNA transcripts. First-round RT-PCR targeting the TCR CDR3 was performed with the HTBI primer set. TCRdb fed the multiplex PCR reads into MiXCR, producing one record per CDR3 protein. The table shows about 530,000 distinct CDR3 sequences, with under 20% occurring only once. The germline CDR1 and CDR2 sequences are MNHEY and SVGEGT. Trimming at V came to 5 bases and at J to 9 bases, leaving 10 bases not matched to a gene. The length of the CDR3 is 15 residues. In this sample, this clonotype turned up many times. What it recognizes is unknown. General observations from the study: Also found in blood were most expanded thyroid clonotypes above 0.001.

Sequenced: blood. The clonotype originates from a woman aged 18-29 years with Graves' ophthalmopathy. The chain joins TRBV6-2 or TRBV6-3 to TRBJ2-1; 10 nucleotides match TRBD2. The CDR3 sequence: CASSTAGGFVPEQFF. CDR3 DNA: TGTGCCAGCAGTACAGCGGGAGGGTTTGTTCCTGAGCAGTTCTTC.